A selection of T cell receptor beta chains follows, all from one sample in a study of PD-L1 blockade in urothelial cancer. TCRdb's table, derived via immunoSEQ multiplex PCR, lists solely in-frame clones and lacks some. The sample consists of about 50,000 clones, 60% to 80% of them appearing once. The sequencing used PBMCs, collected around atezolizumab (anti-PD-L1) treatment. Receptor source: a man in his sixties or seventies with urothelial cancer. CDR3s include the opening cysteine and the closing phenylalanine or tryptophan. The order of the fields is D gene, clone size, J gene, V gene, CDR3 protein, CDR3 DNA. A D gene is named only where the DNA matches it firmly. Expanded clones get a size class; other rows say once, few or many, or leave the size out.

>TRBD1|NA|TRBJ1-6|TRBV5-4
CASSTLGTGWNSPLHF
TGTGCCAGCAGCACACTAGGGACAGGGTGGAATTCACCCCTCCACTTT
>TRBD1|NA|TRBJ1-4|TRBV6-5
CASSYAAGTGALFF
TGTGCCAGCAGTTACGCAGCCGGGACAGGGGCCCTGTTTTTT
>TRBD1|NA|TRBJ1-4|TRBV7-8
CASSADRGEKLFF
TGTGCCAGCAGCGCCGACAGGGGGGAAAAACTGTTTTTT
>TRBD1|NA|TRBJ1-2|TRBV12-5
CASGLGTRDSLVTF
TGTGCTAGTGGTTTGGGAACACGGGACAGTTTGGTCACCTTC
>TRBD2|NA|TRBJ2-7|TRBV5-1
CASSWGLADYYEQYF
TGCGCCAGCAGCTGGGGACTAGCGGATTATTACGAGCAGTACTTC
>TRBD2|NA|TRBJ2-1|TRBV6-6
CASSSTSGGNEQFF
TGTGCCAGCAGTTCAACTAGCGGGGGCAATGAGCAGTTCTTC
>NA|NA|TRBJ2-7|TRBV7-2
CASSLGAGQYF
TGTGCCAGCAGCTTAGGGGCGGGCCAGTACTTC
>TRBD2|NA|TRBJ2-7|TRBV27
CASSIRGGDSYEQYF
TGTGCCAGCAGTATCCGGGGGGGGGACTCCTACGAGCAGTACTTC
>TRBD2|few|TRBJ2-2|TRBV7-9
CASSPSGGSATGELFF
TGTGCCAGCAGCCCTTCGGGCGGGAGCGCCACCGGGGAGCTGTTTTTT
>TRBD2|NA|TRBJ2-5|TRBV5-1
CASSLEPSGGWETQYF
TGCGCCAGCAGCTTGGAACCTAGCGGGGGATGGGAGACCCAGTACTTC
>NA|NA|TRBJ2-5|TRBV18
CASSPRRLQETQYF
TGTGCCAGCTCACCAAGGCGGCTCCAAGAGACCCAGTACTTC
>TRBD1|NA|TRBJ1-5|TRBV28
CAIKSGTGGVQPQHF
TGTGCCATCAAATCCGGGACAGGGGGCGTTCAGCCCCAGCATTTT
>TRBD1|NA|TRBJ1-1|TRBV10-3
CAISGHRDSNTEAFF
TGTGCCATCAGTGGCCACCGGGACAGTAACACTGAAGCTTTCTTT
>TRBD1|NA|TRBJ2-1|TRBV19
CASSLSGTGNNEQFF
TGTGCCAGTAGTCTATCCGGGACAGGGAACAATGAGCAGTTCTTC
>NA|NA|TRBJ2-1|TRBV6-4
CASSDFKVYDPLAYNEQFF
TGTGCCAGCAGTGACTTCAAAGTTTATGATCCACTAGCCTACAATGAGCAGTTCTTC
>TRBD1|NA|TRBJ1-4|TRBV9
CASSVVQGAGEKLFF
TGTGCCAGCAGCGTAGTACAGGGGGCTGGGGAAAAACTGTTTTTT
>NA|few|TRBJ1-6|TRBV4-3
CASSQDWASSYNSPLHF
TGCGCCAGCAGCCAAGATTGGGCGAGCTCCTATAATTCACCCCTCCACTTT
>TRBD1|NA|TRBJ2-1|TRBV9
CASSVGGQQSEQFF
TGTGCCAGCAGCGTAGGGGGACAGCAAAGTGAGCAGTTCTTC
>TRBD1|NA|TRBJ1-2|TRBV18
CASSPPETGAYGYTF
TGTGCCAGCTCACCCCCCGAGACAGGGGCCTATGGCTACACCTTC
>TRBD1|NA|TRBJ2-3|TRBV4-1
CASSQEGTGGSGTQYF
TGCGCCAGCAGCCAAGAAGGGACAGGGGGTTCGGGTACGCAGTATTTT
>TRBD1|NA|TRBJ2-2|TRBV15
CATSRGQPGELFF
TGTGCCACCAGCAGGGGACAGCCCGGGGAGCTGTTTTTT
>NA|NA|TRBJ2-2|TRBV29-1
CSVEVITGELFF
TGCAGCGTTGAAGTCATTACCGGGGAGCTGTTTTTT
>NA|NA|TRBJ2-7|TRBV7-2
CASSLAHRAGEQYF
TGTGCCAGCAGCTTGGCGCACAGGGCGGGCGAGCAGTACTTC
>TRBD1|NA|TRBJ2-6|TRBV19
CASRSLTGGDPGANVLTF
TGTGCCAGCCGATCTCTGACAGGGGGTGATCCTGGGGCCAACGTCCTGACTTTC
>NA|NA|TRBJ2-2|TRBV25-1
CASFPGTGELFF
TGTGCCAGCTTCCCGGGGACCGGGGAGCTGTTTTTT
>NA|NA|TRBJ1-1|TRBV19
CASSIVGPGGAFF
TGTGCCAGTAGTATAGTCGGGCCAGGAGGAGCTTTCTTT
>NA|NA|TRBJ1-3|TRBV6-5
CASSYSGAMDGNTIYF
TGTGCCAGCAGTTACTCGGGGGCTATGGACGGAAACACCATATATTTT
>NA|NA|TRBJ1-2|TRBV6-6
CASKRENYGYTF
TGTGCCAGCAAAAGAGAGAACTATGGCTACACCTTC
>NA|NA|TRBJ1-5|TRBV5-1
CASSDGTNPNQPQHF
TGCGCCAGCAGCGACGGGACAAACCCAAATCAGCCCCAGCATTTT
>NA|NA|TRBJ1-1|TRBV6-5
CASNRERAFF
TGTGCCAGCAACAGGGAACGGGCTTTCTTT
>NA|NA|TRBJ2-1|TRBV5-4
CASSLRGSGNNEQFF
TGTGCCAGCAGCTTGCGGGGTTCTGGGAACAATGAGCAGTTCTTC
>NA|NA|TRBJ1-1|TRBV5-5
CASSLSWSDGGDTEAFF
TGTGCCAGCAGCTTGTCATGGTCGGACGGGGGTGACACTGAAGCTTTCTTT
>TRBD1|NA|TRBJ2-2|TRBV2
CASSRDRGVTGELFF
TGTGCCAGCTCGAGGGACAGGGGGGTCACCGGGGAGCTGTTTTTT
>NA|NA|TRBJ1-1|TRBV4-3
CASSRQENTEAFF
TGCGCCAGCAGTCGCCAGGAGAACACTGAAGCTTTCTTT
>TRBD1|few|TRBJ1-1|TRBV7-9
CASREQGASTEAFF
TGTGCCAGCAGAGAGCAGGGGGCGAGCACTGAAGCTTTCTTT
>NA|NA|TRBJ1-1|TRBV5-4
CASSLESRVTGAFF
TGTGCCAGCAGCTTGGAATCGAGGGTCACGGGAGCTTTCTTT
>NA|once|TRBJ1-2|TRBV30
CAWAPRGIRSSNNYGYTF
TGTGCCTGGGCCCCTAGAGGGATCCGAAGCTCCAACAACTATGGCTACACCTTC
>TRBD1|NA|TRBJ1-2|TRBV5-1
CASSPGTGALYYGYTF
TGCGCCAGCAGCCCGGGGACAGGGGCCCTATACTATGGCTACACCTTC
>NA|NA|TRBJ1-5|TRBV7-2
CASSAIQGQPQHF
TGTGCCAGCAGCGCCATACAGGGTCAGCCCCAGCATTTT
>TRBD1|NA|TRBJ2-7|TRBV20-1
CSALQGYEQYF
TGCAGTGCTCTACAGGGGTACGAGCAGTACTTC
>TRBD1|NA|TRBJ2-7|TRBV5-1
CASSAGTGNEQYF
TGCGCCAGCAGCGCCGGGACAGGGAACGAGCAGTACTTC
>TRBD1|NA|TRBJ2-7|TRBV6-6
CASRRPGTGYEQYF
TGTGCCAGCAGACGTCCCGGGACAGGGTACGAGCAGTACTTC
>NA|NA|TRBJ2-7|TRBV20-1
CSAQASYEQYF
TGCAGTGCGCAAGCGTCCTACGAGCAGTACTTC
>TRBD2|few|TRBJ2-3|TRBV5-4
CASSLGLADTDTQYF
TGTGCCAGCAGCTTGGGACTAGCGGACACAGATACGCAGTATTTT
>TRBD2|NA|TRBJ2-7|TRBV29-1
CSVLPSGSYEQYF
TGCAGCGTCTTACCTAGCGGCTCCTACGAGCAGTACTTC
>NA|NA|TRBJ1-5|TRBV5-6
CASTSRWSNQPQHF
TGTGCCAGCACCTCGCGGTGGAGCAATCAGCCCCAGCATTTT
>NA|NA|TRBJ2-4|TRBV27
CASSSWGDENIQYF
TGTGCCAGTAGTTCGTGGGGGGACGAAAACATTCAGTACTTC
>NA|once|TRBJ2-1|TRBV5-6
CASRPDNPSYNEQFF
TGTGCCAGCAGACCGGACAACCCCTCCTACAATGAGCAGTTCTTC
>TRBD2|once|TRBJ2-7|TRBV5-1
CASSWDVSGGYEQYF
TGCGCCAGCAGCTGGGACGTGTCGGGAGGCTACGAGCAGTACTTC
>NA|NA|TRBJ2-5|TRBV9
CASSVRGAGETQYF
TGTGCCAGCAGCGTCCGGGGGGCAGGGGAGACCCAGTACTTC
>NA|NA|TRBJ2-5|TRBV4-1
CASSRSRDSEETQYF
TGCGCCAGCAGCCGAAGCCGGGACTCAGAAGAGACCCAGTACTTC
>TRBD2|once|TRBJ2-3|TRBV7-2
CASSLGLAGGADTQYF
TGTGCCAGCAGCTTAGGCCTAGCGGGAGGTGCAGATACGCAGTATTTT
>TRBD2|NA|TRBJ2-1|TRBV9
CASSVGYSGGHNEQFF
TGTGCCAGCAGCGTAGGTTATAGCGGGGGACACAATGAGCAGTTCTTC
>NA|NA|TRBJ1-3|TRBV9
CASSVGDSGNTIYF
TGTGCCAGCAGCGTAGGCGACAGTGGAAACACCATATATTTT
>TRBD1|NA|TRBJ1-1|TRBV9
CASSRDSMNTEAFF
TGTGCCAGCAGCCGGGACAGCATGAACACTGAAGCTTTCTTT
>NA|NA|TRBJ2-5|TRBV4-1
CASSLSEGQETQYF
TGCGCCAGCAGCCTCTCCGAGGGCCAAGAGACCCAGTACTTC
>TRBD1|NA|TRBJ1-3|TRBV9
CASSTTGPGNTIYF
TGTGCCAGCAGCACGACAGGGCCCGGAAACACCATATATTTT
>NA|NA|TRBJ1-3|TRBV11-3
CASSLGPSSGNTIYF
TGTGCCAGCAGCTTAGGTCCGAGCTCTGGAAACACCATATATTTT
>NA|few|TRBJ2-7|TRBV14
CASSPYYEQYF
TGTGCCAGCAGCCCCTATTACGAGCAGTACTTC
>TRBD1|NA|TRBJ2-1|TRBV11-2
CASSLLRGRSYNEQFF
TGTGCCAGCAGCTTGTTGAGGGGGCGATCCTACAATGAGCAGTTCTTC